The next 18 T cell receptor beta chains were all read from a single sample in a study of identical twins' blood T cells. TCRdb reprocessed the 5' RACE reads with MiXCR, giving one entry per CDR3 protein. The sample yields 350,000 to 450,000 distinct CDR3 sequences, over 25% seen once. Sequenced input: PBMCs. These TCRs come from a woman between 18 and 49 years old in good health.

Comments on this clonotype: A junction boundary mismatches the germline segment, possibly from a read error. The rearrangement joins TRBV27 to TRBJ2-7; a weak D match, TRBD2 (5 bases). This CDR3 comprises 14 residues. The V gene's germline CDR1 is MNHEY and CDR2 SMNVEV (reference sequence). The CDR3, as DNA: TGTGCCAGCAGTTTGGGTGCGGGTGCCTACGAGCATTACTTC. Residues: CASSLGAGAYEHYF.

A word on this clonotype: A much larger clone lies a single base off, so this may be a read error. No conserved phenylalanine or tryptophan ends this CDR3, so it is likely a read error. This chain links TRBV7-8 with TRBJ1-5; D is possibly TRBD1 (5 bases). This CDR3 has 15 residues. CDR1 is SGHVS, CDR2 FQNEAQ, per germline. V was pared by 2 bases and J by 9 bases, with 17 bases between. The CDR3 sequence: CASSLFQGPSWPQHS. CDR3 sequence (DNA): TGTGCCAGCAGCTTATTTCAGGGACCATCATGGCCCCAGCATTCT.

This clonotype was found many times. The CDR3 nucleotides read TGTGCCAGCAGCTTAGAGGCTCCGACAGGGGGCAACTATGGCTACACCTTC. It codes for CASSLEAPTGGNYGYTF. The genes are TRBV11-2 and TRBJ1-2, with TRBD1 identical over 10 bases. Per germline, CDR1 SGHAT and CDR2 FQNNGV. There are 17 residues in the CDR3. Trimming cost V 0 bases and J 2 bases; bases outside gene matches: 6.

The rearrangement uses TRBV9 and TRBJ2-1; 7 nucleotides line up with TRBD1. From germline, CDR1 is SGDLS and CDR2 YYNGEE. V lost 3 bases to trimming and J lost 9 bases; unmatched junction nucleotides: 15. The CDR3 sequence is 16 residues long. The DNA of the CDR3 is TGTGCCAGCAGCGCTCTGGGGACAGCGAGACTTGGTGAGCAGTTCTTC. Its translation is CASSALGTARLGEQFF.

The chain links TRBV20-1 to TRBJ1-5; TRBD1 matches at 8 bases. The CDR3 runs 15 residues. Germline CDR1 and CDR2: DFQATT and SNEGSKA (reference sequence). V shed 5 bases and J 5 bases; nucleotides not matched to a gene: 11. In nucleotides, the CDR3 is TGCAGTGCTGGAGTAACAGGGGGGCGAGATCAGCCCCAGCATTTT. Protein product: CSAGVTGGRDQPQHF.

The gene calls are TRBV11-1 and TRBJ2-1; the D gene is possibly TRBD2 (5 bases). Trimming cost V 3 bases and J 7 bases, with 16 bases left between them. The germline V gene encodes CDR1 SGHAT and CDR2 FQDESV (reference sequence). The CDR3 runs 15 residues. CDR3 protein: CASSFFEGDWNEQFF. For the CDR3, the DNA is TGTGCCAGCAGCTTTTTCGAGGGTGACTGGAATGAGCAGTTCTTC.

This clonotype was recorded at least ten times. CDR3 in DNA: TGTGCCAGCGGACTAGGGGGGAATCAGCCCCAGCATTTT. Translated, it gives CASGLGGNQPQHF. V and J are TRBV6-6 and TRBJ1-5, with a possible D match to TRBD1 (6 bases). Germline V CDR1 and CDR2: MNHNY, SVGAGI (reference sequence). CDR3 size: 13 residues. Between the trimmed V and J ends, which lost 8 bases and 4 bases, there was a span of 12 bases.

The V and J genes are TRBV7-9 and TRBJ1-2; the D is unclear. The CDR3 contains 14 residues. Germline CDR1 SEHNR, CDR2 FQNEAQ (reference sequence). The V and J ends lost 1 base and 3 bases respectively, with 9 bases between them. CDR3 amino acids: CASSLDYSYYGYTF. The DNA for the CDR3 is TGTGCCAGCAGCTTAGACTACAGCTACTATGGCTACACCTTC.

The rearrangement joins TRBV4-3 to TRBJ1-2; no clear D gene. CDR3 length equals 14 residues. CDR1 is LGHNA and CDR2 is YSLEER in the germline V gene. V lost 1 base to trimming and J lost 7 bases, with 13 bases between them. Here the CDR3 DNA reads TGCGCCAGCAGCCAAGCCGGAGTTGTTTCTGGCTACACCTTC. As protein: CASSQAGVVSGYTF.

The V gene is TRBV14, the J gene TRBJ2-2, with 9 bases matching TRBD1. V lost 4 bases, J lost 7 bases, and 7 bases stayed unmatched. CDR1 and CDR2 (germline): SGHDN, FVKESK. The CDR3 is made up of 15 amino acids. CDR3: CASSRPGQGIGELFF. The DNA for the CDR3 is TGTGCCAGCAGCCGACCGGGACAGGGTATCGGGGAGCTGTTTTTT.

This clonotype was found a few times. The chain recombines TRBV3-1 with TRBJ1-1, with 9 bases matching TRBD1. Germline loops: CDR1 LGHDT, CDR2 YNNKEL (reference sequence). V was clipped by 1 base and J by 1 base; unmatched bases: 4. CDR3 size: 16 residues. CDR3 nucleotide sequence: TGTGCCAGCAGCCAAGCACCGGGACAGGGGAACACTGAAGCTTTCTTT. This sequence encodes CASSQAPGQGNTEAFF. Looking up the rest from reference TRBV3-1 and TRBJ1-1 gives the full variable domain: DTAVSQTPKYLVTQMGNDKSIKCEQNLGHDTMYWYKQDSKKFLKIMFSYNNKELIINETVPNRFSPKSPDKAHLNLHINSLELGDSAVYFCASSQAPGQGNTEAFFGQGTRLTVV.

The V and J genes are TRBV29-1 and TRBJ1-2; D gene uncertain. Germline V gene data show CDR1 as SQVTM and CDR2 as ANQGSEA. The V gene lost 3 bases and the J gene lost 0 bases, with 8 bases spanning the gap. There are 13 residues in the CDR3. CDR3 amino acids: CSVERVANYGYTF. For the CDR3, the DNA is TGCAGCGTTGAGCGGGTAGCTAACTATGGCTACACCTTC.

The chain is built from TRBV6-5 and TRBJ2-1; D is unresolved. Germline loops: CDR1 MNHEY, CDR2 SVGAGI. This CDR3 has 13 amino acids. V lost 2 bases, J lost 3 bases, and 5 bases lay in between. CDR3 amino acids: CASSYGNYNEQFF. The CDR3, as DNA: TGTGCCAGCAGTTACGGCAACTACAATGAGCAGTTCTTC.

In this sample, this clonotype turned up a few times. This chain uses TRBV29-1 with TRBJ1-4; D is ambiguous. V gave up 6 bases and J gave up 4 bases, with 9 bases separating them. Germline values: CDR1 SQVTM, CDR2 ANQGSEA. This CDR3 has 12 residues. CDR3 region: CSVRQVNEKLFF. The CDR3 DNA reads TGCAGCGTGAGGCAGGTTAATGAAAAACTGTTTTTT.

The rearrangement joins TRBV14 to TRBJ1-2; tentative D call: TRBD1 (5 bases). Trimming stripped 0 bases from V and 8 bases from J, with 10 bases between. Germline V gene lookup returns CDR1 SGHDN and CDR2 FVKESK. CDR3 size: 13 residues. CDR3 DNA: TGTGCCAGCAGCCAAGATCTAGGGGTCGGCTACACCTTC. It yields the protein CASSQDLGVGYTF. The full variable domain, with the rest looked up from reference TRBV14 and TRBJ1-2, is EAGVTQFPSHSVIEKGQTVTLRCDPISGHDNLYWYRRVMGKEIKFLLHFVKESKQDESGMPNNRFLAERTGGTYSTLKVQPAELEDSGVYFCASSQDLGVGYTFGSGTRLTVV.

The chain recombines TRBV27 with TRBJ1-1; D is unresolved. The V gene's germline CDR1 is MNHEY and CDR2 SMNVEV (reference sequence). V lost 6 bases and J lost 10, with 18 bases in between. The CDR3 extends over 13 amino acids. The CDR3, as DNA: TGTGCCAGCAGGTTTGCCTCGGGATATCGAGCTTTCTTT. It encodes CASRFASGYRAFF.

As regards this clonotype: This may come from a read error, since a much larger clone is one base off. The chain recombines TRBV5-1 with TRBJ2-7; a weak D match, TRBD2 (5 bases). Germline assignment: CDR1 SGHRS and CDR2 YFSETQ. The CDR3 runs to 15 residues. As DNA, the CDR3 is TGCTCCAGCAGCTTGGAGGAAGTCCACTCCTACGAGCAGTACTTC. Its translation: CSSSLEEVHSYEQYF.

The genes are TRBV5-1 and TRBJ2-3, with D perhaps matching TRBD1 or TRBD2 (6 bases each). This CDR3 has 15 residues. The germline V gene has CDR1 SGHRS and CDR2 YFSETQ. The ends were cut back, 0 bases at V and 1 base at J, with 9 bases in the middle. The CDR3 sequence is CASSLARGGTDTQYF. DNA of the CDR3: TGCGCCAGCAGCTTGGCGAGGGGGGGCACAGATACGCAGTATTTT.